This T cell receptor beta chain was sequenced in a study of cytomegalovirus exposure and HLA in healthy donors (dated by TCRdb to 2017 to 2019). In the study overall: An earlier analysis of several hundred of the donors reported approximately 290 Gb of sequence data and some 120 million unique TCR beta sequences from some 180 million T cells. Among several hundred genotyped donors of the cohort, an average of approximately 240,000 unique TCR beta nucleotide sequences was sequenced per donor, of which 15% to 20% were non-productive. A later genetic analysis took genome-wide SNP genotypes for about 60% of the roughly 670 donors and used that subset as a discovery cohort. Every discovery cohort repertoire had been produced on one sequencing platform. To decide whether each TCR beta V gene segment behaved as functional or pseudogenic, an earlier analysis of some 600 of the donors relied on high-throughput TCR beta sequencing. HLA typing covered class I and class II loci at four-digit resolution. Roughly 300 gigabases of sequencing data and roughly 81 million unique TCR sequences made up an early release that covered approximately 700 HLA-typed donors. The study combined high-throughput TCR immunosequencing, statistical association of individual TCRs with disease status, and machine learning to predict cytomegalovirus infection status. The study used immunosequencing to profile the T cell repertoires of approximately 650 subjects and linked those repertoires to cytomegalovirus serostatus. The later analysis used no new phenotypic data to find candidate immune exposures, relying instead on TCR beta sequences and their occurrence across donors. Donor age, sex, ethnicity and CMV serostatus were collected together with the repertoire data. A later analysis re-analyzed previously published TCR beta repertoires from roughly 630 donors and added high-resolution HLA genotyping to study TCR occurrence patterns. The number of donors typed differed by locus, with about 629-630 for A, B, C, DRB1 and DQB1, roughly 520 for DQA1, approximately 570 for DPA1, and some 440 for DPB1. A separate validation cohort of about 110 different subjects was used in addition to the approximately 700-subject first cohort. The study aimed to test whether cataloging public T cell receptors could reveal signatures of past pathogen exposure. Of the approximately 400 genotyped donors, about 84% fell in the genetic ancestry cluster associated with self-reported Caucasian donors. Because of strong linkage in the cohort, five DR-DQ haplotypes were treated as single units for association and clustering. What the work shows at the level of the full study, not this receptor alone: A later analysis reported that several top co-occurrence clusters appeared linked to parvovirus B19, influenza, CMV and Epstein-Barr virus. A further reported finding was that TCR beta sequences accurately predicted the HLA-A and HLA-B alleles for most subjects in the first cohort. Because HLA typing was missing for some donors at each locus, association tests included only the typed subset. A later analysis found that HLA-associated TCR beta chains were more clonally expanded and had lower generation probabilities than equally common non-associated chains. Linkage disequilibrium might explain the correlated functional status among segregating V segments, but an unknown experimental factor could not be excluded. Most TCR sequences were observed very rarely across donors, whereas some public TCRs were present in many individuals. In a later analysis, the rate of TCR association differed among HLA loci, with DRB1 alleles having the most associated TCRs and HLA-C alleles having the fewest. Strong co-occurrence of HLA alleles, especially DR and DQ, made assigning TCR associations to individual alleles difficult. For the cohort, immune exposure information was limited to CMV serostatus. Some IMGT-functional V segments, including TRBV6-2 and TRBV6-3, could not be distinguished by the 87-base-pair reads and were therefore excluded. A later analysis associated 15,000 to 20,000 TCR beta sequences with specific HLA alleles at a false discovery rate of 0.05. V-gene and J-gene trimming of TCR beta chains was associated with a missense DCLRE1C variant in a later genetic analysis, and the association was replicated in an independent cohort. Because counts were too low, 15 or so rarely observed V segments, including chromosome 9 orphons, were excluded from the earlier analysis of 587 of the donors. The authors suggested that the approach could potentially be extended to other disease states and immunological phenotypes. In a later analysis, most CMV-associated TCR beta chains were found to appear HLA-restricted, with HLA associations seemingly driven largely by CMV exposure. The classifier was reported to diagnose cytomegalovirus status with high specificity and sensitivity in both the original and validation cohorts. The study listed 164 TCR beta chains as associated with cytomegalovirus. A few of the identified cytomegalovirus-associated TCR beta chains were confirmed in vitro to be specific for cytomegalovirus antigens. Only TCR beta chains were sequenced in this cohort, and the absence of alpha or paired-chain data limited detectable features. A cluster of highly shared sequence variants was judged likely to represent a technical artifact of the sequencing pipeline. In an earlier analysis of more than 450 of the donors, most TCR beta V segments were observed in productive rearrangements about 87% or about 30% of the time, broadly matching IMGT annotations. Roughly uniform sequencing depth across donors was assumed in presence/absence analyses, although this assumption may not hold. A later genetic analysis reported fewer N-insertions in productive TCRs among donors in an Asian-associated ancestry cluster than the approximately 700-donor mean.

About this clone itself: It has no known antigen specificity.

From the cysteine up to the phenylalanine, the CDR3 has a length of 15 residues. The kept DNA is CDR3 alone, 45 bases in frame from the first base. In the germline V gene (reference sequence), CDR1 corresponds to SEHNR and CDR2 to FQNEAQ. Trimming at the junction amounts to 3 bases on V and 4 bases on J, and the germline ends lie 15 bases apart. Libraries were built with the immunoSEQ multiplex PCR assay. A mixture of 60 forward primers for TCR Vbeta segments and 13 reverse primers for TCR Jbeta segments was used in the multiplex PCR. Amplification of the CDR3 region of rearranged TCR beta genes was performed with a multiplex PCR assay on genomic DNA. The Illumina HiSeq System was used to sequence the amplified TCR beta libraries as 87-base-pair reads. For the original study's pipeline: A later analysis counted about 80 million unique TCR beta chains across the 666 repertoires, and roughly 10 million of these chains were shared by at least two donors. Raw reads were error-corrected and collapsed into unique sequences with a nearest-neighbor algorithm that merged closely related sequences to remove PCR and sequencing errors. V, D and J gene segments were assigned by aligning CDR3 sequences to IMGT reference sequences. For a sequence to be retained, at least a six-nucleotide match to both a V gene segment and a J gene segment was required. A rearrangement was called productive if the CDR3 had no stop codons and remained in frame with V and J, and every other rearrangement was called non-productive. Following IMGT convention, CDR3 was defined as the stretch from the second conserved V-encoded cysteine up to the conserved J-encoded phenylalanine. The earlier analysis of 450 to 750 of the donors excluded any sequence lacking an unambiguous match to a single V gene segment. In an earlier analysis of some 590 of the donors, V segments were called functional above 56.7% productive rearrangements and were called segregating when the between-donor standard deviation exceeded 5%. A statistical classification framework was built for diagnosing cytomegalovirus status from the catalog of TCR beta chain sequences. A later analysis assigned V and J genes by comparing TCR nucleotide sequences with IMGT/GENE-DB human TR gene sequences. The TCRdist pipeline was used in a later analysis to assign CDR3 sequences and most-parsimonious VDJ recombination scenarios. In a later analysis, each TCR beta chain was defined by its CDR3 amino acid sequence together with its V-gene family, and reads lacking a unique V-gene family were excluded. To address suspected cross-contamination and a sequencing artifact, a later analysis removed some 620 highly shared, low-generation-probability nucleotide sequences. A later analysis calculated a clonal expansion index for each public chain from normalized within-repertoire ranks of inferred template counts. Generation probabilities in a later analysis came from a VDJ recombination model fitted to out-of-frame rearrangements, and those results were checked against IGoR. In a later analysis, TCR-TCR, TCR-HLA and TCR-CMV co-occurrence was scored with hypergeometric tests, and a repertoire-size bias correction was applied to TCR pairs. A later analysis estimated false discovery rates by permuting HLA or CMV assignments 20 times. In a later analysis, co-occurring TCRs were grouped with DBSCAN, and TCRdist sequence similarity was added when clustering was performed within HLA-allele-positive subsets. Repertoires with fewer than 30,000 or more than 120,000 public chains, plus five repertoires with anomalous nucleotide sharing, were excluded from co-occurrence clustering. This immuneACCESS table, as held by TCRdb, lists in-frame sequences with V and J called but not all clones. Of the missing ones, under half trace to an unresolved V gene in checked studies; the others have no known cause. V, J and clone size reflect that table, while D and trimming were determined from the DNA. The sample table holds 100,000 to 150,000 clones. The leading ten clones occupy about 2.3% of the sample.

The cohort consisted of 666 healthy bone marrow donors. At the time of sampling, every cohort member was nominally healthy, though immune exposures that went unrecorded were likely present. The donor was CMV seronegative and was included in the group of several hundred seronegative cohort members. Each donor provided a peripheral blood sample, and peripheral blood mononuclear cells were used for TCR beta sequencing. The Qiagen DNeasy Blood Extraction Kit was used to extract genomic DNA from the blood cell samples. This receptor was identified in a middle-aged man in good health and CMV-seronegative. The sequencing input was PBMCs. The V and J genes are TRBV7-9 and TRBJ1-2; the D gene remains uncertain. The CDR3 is CASSLSQQSSYGYTF. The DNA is TGTGCCAGCAGCTTGAGCCAACAGTCAAGCTATGGCTACACCTTC.